The 9 T cell receptor beta chains in this list originate from one sample, sequenced in a study of vaccination and CD4 T cells after COVID-19. Their antigen targets remain unknown. The sample's treatment: roughly nine-day PBMC culture with coronavirus spike peptide pools or control peptides (ViraFEST assay). Sequencing of cultured CD4+ T cell DNA used the Oncomine TCR Beta short-read assay. TCRdb ran MiXCR on the PCR reads and lists one entry per CDR3 protein. Counted here are fewer than 15,000 distinct CDR3 sequences, about 43% occurring once; the ten biggest clones make up approximately 8.5%. Sequencing was performed on CD4+ T cells from blood, cultured in vitro. The receptors originated from a human donor who had recovered from COVID-19.

This clonotype was detected only a few times. The chain has TRBV6-1 and TRBJ2-5, with 11 nucleotides matching TRBD1. Looked up from germline, CDR1 is MNHNS and CDR2 is SASEGT. The trim removed 6 bases at V and 5 bases at J, leaving 5 bases unmatched. CDR3 size: 14 residues. The CDR3 loop reads CASSLDRGLETQYF. In DNA, the CDR3 is TGTGCCAGCAGCTTGGACAGGGGGCTGGAGACCCAGTACTTC.

This clonotype was observed a few times. This chain uses TRBV6-1 with TRBJ2-3; D not certain. Looked up from germline, CDR1 is MNHNS and CDR2 is SASEGT. The CDR3 is 16 amino acids. Trimming left V 8 bases short and J 1 base short, with 19 bases between. This CDR3 reads CASSGRPWGGTDTQYF. DNA for the CDR3: TGTGCCAGCTCCGGCCGGCCGTGGGGTGGCACAGATACGCAGTATTTT.

This clonotype was detected only a few times. The chain carries TRBV27 and TRBJ2-4, with TRBD1 as a possible D gene (5 bases). This CDR3 has 16 residues. The germline V gene encodes CDR1 MNHEY and CDR2 SMNVEV (reference sequence). Between the trimmed V and J ends, which lost 6 bases and 0 bases, there was a span of 15 bases. The CDR3 nucleotides read TGTGCCAGCAGGCCCTTAGGGGATCTAGCCAAAAACATTCAGTACTTC. This translates into CASRPLGDLAKNIQYF.

The chain carries TRBV10-3 and TRBJ1-2; 7 nucleotides agree with TRBD1. J gave up 0 bases and V 10 bases, and 5 bases lay outside the gene matches. The CDR3 spans 13 residues. CDR1 and CDR2 (germline): ENHRY, SYGVKD. CDR3 DNA sequence: TGTGCCACAAGGGACAGTCCTAACTATGGCTACACCTTC. It encodes CATRDSPNYGYTF.

The chain combines TRBV30 with TRBJ1-2; the match to TRBD1 covers 7 bases. Per germline, CDR1 GTSNPN and CDR2 SVGIG (reference sequence). CDR3 length: 13 residues. J was trimmed by 8 bases and V by 2 bases; bases with no gene match: 8. CDR3 sequence: CAWSNRGIGGYTF. As DNA, the CDR3 is TGTGCCTGGAGTAACAGGGGAATAGGCGGCTACACCTTC.

The chain has TRBV29-1 and TRBJ1-3; no firm D call. With 3 bases removed from V and 4 bases from J, the gap between germline ends came to 7 bases. This CDR3 is built from 12 residues. The germline V gene has CDR1 SQVTM and CDR2 ANQGSEA. In DNA, the CDR3 is TGCAGCGTTGACGCTGTGGGAAACACCATATATTTT. The encoded protein is CSVDAVGNTIYF.

The chain is built from TRBV6-2 or TRBV6-3 and TRBJ2-5; D unclear. CDR3 size: 12 residues. Germline lookup yields CDR1 MNHEY and CDR2 SVGEGT. Trimming left V 7 bases short and J 5 bases short, with 11 bases between. This chain's CDR3 is CASMTVWETQYF. CDR3 DNA sequence: TGTGCCAGCATGACGGTCTGGGAGACCCAGTACTTC.

This clonotype was seen a handful of times. This chain joins TRBV7-2 and TRBJ1-5; D unresolved. Germline CDR1 SGHTA, CDR2 FQGNSA. The CDR3 covers 15 residues. Trimming removed 0 bases at V and 4 bases at J, with 10 bases between. This chain's CDR3 is CASSLATQRNQPQHF. The CDR3, as DNA: TGTGCCAGCAGCTTAGCGACCCAGAGGAATCAGCCCCAGCATTTT.

As regards this clonotype: A clone one base away is much larger, so this may be a read error. Since no conserved phenylalanine or tryptophan closes the CDR3, a read error is the likely cause. The CDR3 nucleotides read TGTGCCACCAGTGATACCGGGGAGCTGTTTCTT. Translating it yields CATSDTGELFL. The chain couples TRBV24-1 to TRBJ2-2; D is undetermined. Trimming removed 3 bases from V and 5 bases from J, with 0 bases in between. Germline CDR1 is KGHDR and CDR2 is SFDVKD. The CDR3 runs 11 residues.